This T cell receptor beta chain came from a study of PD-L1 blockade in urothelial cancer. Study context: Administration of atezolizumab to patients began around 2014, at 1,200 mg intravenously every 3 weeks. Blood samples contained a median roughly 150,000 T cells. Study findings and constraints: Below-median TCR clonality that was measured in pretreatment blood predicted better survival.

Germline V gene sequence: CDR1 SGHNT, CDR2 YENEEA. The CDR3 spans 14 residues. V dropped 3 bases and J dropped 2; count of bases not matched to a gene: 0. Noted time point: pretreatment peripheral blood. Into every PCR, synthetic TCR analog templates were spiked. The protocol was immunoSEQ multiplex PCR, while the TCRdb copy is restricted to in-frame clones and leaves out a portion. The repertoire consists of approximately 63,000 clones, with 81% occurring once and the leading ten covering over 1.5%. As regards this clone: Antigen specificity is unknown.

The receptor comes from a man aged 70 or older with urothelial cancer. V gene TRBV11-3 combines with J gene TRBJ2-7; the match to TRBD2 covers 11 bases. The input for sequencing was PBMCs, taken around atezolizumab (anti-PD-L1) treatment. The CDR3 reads CASSFSGRAYEQYF. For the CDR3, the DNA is TGTGCCAGCAGCTTTAGCGGGAGGGCCTACGAGCAGTACTTC.